The following is a T cell receptor beta chain sequence with its context. Its antigen is undetermined. This sample is drawn from a study of vaccination and CD4 T cells after COVID-19. Sequencing of DNA taken from cultured CD4+ T cells relied on the Oncomine TCR Beta short-read assay. TCRdb passed the PCR reads through MiXCR, listing each CDR3 protein once. The sample records more than 10,000 distinct CDR3 sequences, about two fifths being singletons. As for treatment: roughly 11-day PBMC culture with coronavirus spike peptide pools or control peptides (ViraFEST assay). The CDR3 loop spans 15 amino acids. CDR1 is MNHEY, CDR2 SMNVEV, per germline (reference sequence). The V segment lost 6 bases and the J segment 1 base; nucleotides outside the gene matches: 5.

V usage is TRBV27 and J usage is TRBJ1-1; the match to TRBD1 covers 10 bases. The sample consisted of CD4+ T cells from blood, cultured in vitro. The receptor was isolated from a human donor who had recovered from COVID-19. The CDR3 DNA sequence: TGTGCCAGCAGGCCGACAGGGGGCACGAACACTGAAGCTTTCTTT. This translates into CASRPTGGTNTEAFF.